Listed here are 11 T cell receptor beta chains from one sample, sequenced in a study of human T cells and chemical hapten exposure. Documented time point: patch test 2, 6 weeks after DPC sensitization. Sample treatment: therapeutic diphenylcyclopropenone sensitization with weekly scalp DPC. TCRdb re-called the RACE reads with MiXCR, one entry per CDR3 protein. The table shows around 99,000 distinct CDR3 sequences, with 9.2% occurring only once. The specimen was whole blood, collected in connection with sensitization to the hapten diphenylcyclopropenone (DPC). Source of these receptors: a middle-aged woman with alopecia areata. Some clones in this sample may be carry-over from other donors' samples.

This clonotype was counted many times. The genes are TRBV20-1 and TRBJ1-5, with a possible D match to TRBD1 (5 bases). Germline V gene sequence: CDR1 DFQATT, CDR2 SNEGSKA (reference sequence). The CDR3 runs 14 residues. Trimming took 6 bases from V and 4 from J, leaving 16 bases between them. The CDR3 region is CSAPGLGVNQPQHF. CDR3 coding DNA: TGCAGTGCCCCCGGCTTGGGGGTTAATCAGCCCCAGCATTTT.

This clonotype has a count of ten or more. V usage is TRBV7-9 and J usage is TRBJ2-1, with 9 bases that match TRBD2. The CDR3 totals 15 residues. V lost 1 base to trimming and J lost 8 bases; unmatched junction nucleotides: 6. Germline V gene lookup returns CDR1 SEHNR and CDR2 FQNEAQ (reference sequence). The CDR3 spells CASSLGPTSGDEQFF. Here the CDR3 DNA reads TGTGCCAGCAGCTTAGGGCCGACTAGCGGAGATGAGCAGTTCTTC.

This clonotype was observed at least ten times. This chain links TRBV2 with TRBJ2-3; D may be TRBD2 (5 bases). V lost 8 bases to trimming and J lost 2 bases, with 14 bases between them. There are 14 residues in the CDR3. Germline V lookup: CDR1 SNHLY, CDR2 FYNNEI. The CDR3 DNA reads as TGTGCCAGCCCCGGGCGCGGACTCACAGATACGCAGTATTTT. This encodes CASPGRGLTDTQYF.

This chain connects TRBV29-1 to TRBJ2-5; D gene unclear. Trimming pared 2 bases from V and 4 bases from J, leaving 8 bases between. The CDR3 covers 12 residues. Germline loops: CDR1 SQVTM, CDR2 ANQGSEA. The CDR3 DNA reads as TGCAGCGTTGAACCGGGTGGAGAGACCCAGTACTTC. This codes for CSVEPGGETQYF.

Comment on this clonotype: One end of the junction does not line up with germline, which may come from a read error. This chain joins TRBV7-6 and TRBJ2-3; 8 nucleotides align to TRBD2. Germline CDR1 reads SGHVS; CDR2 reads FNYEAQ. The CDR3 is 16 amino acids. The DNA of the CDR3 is TGTGCCAGCAGCTTAGAAGTAGCGGGGACGACAGATACGCTGTATTTT. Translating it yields CASSLEVAGTTDTLYF.

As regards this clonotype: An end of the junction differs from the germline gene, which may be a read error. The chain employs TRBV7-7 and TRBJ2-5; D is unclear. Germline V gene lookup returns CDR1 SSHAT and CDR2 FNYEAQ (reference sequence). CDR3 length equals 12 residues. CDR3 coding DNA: TGTGCTAGCACCCGTGGGATGGAGACCCAGTACTTC. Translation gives CASTRGMETQYF.

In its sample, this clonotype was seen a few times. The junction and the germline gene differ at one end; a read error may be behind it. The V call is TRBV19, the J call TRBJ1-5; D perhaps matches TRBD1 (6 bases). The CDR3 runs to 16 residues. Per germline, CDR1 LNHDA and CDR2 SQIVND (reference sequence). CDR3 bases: TGTGCCAGTAGTATAGCGCGGGGGGCAGGCAACCAGCCCCAGCATTTT. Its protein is CASSIARGAGNQPQHF.

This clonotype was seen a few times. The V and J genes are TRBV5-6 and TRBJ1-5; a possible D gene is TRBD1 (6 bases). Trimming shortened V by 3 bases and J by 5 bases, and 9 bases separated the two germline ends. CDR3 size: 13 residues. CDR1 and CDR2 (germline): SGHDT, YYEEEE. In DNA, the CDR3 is TGTGCCAGCAGCTACAGGGTCGATCAGCCCCAGCATTTT. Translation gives CASSYRVDQPQHF.

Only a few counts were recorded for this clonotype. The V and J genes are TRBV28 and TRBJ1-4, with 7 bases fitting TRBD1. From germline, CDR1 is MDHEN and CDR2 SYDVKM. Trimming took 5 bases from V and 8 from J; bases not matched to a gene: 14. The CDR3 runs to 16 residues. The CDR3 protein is CASSVPLRGPGEKLFF. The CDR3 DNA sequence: TGTGCCAGCAGTGTTCCCTTAAGGGGGCCTGGCGAAAAACTGTTTTTT. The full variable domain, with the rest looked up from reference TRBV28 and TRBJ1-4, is DVKVTQSSRYLVKRTGEKVFLECVQDMDHENMFWYRQDPGLGLRLIYFSYDVKMKEKGDIPEGYSVSREKKERFSLILESASTNQTSMYLCASSVPLRGPGEKLFFGSGTQLSVL.

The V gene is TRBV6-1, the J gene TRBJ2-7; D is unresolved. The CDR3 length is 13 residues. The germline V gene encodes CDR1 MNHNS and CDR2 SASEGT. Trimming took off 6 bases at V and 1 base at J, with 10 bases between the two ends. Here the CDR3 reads CASSVGASYEQYF. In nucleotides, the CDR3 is TGTGCCAGCAGCGTCGGAGCTTCCTACGAGCAGTACTTC.

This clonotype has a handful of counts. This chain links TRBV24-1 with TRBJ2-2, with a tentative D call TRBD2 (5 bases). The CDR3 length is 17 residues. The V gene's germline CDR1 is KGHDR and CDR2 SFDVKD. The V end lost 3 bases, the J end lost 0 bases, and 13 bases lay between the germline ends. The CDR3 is CATSDPHGESNTGELFF. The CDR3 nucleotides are TGTGCCACCAGTGATCCCCACGGGGAATCGAACACCGGGGAGCTGTTTTTT.